The clone carrying this T cell receptor (beta chain) occurred many times. What it binds is not known. These data originate in a study of T cells in Graves' hyperthyroidism and ophthalmopathy. About the research overall: Prior to any treatment, at the point of initial diagnosis, peripheral blood was collected.

RNA transcripts served as the template for amplifying TCR beta CDR3 regions. The TCR CDR3 was amplified in a first-round RT-PCR using the HTBI primer set. TCRdb re-called the multiplex PCR reads with MiXCR, one entry per CDR3 protein. The table shows hundreds of thousands of distinct CDR3 sequences, with 16% occurring only once. Orbital computed tomography, thyroid ultrasound, serum thyroxine and TRAb, and clinical symptoms together informed the diagnoses. Whole-study findings and limits: Most thyroid clonotypes with frequency above 0.001 were detected in blood. Before onset, ophthalmopathy was predicted by the model a median about six months earlier.

The sequenced sample consisted of blood. This TCR was recovered from a woman between 18 and 29 years old with Graves' ophthalmopathy.

The CDR3 DNA reads TGTGCCAGCAGTATGGAGGGCCGCTTAGAAAATACGCAGTATTTT. Translating gives CASSMEGRLENTQYF. The chain links TRBV2 to TRBJ2-3; D might be TRBD2 (6 bases). The CDR3 has 15 residues. V lost 5 bases and J lost 7, with 19 bases in between. Germline V gene data show CDR1 as SNHLY and CDR2 as FYNNEI. Based on the CDR3 plus reference TRBV2 and TRBJ2-3, the full variable domain is EPEVTQTPSHQVTQMGQEVILRCVPISNHLYFYWYRQILGQKVEFLVSFYNNEISEKSEIFDDQFSVERPDGSNFTLKIRSTKLEDSAMYFCASSMEGRLENTQYFGPGTRLTVL.